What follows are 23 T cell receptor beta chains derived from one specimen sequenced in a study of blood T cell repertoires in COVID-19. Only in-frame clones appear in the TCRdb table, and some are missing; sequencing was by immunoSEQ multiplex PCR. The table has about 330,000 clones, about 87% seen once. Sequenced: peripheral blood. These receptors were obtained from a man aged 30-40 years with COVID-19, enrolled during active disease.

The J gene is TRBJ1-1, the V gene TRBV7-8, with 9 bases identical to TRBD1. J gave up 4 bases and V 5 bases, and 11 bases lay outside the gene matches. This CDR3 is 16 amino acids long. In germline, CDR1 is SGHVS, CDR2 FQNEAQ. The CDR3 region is CASSPFPGTGSTEAFF. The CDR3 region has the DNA TGTGCCAGCAGCCCCTTTCCCGGGACAGGGAGCACTGAAGCTTTCTTT.

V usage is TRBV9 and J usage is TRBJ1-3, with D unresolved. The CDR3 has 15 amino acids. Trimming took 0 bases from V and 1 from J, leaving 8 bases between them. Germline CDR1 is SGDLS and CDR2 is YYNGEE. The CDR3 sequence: CASSVAVESGNTIYF. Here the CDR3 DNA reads TGTGCCAGCAGCGTAGCTGTGGAGTCTGGAAACACCATATATTTT.

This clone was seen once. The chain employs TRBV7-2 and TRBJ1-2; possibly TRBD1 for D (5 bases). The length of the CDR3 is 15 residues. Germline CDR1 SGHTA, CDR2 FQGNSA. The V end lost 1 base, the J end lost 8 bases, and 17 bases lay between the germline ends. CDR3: CASSLVLVTGGGYTF. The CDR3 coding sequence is TGTGCCAGCAGCTTAGTTTTAGTAACAGGCGGAGGCTACACCTTC.

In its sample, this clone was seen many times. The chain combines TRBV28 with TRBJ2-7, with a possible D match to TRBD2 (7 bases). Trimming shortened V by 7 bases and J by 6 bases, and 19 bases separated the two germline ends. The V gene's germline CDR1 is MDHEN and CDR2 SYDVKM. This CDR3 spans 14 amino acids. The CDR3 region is CASNEGGLRTEQYF. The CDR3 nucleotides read TGTGCCAGCAATGAGGGGGGGTTAAGGACCGAGCAGTACTTC.

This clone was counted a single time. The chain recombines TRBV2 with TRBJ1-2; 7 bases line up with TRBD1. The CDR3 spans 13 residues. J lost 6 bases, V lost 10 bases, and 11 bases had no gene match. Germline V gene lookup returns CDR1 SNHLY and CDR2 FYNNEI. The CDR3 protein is CATHRGSWDGYTF. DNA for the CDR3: TGTGCCACCCACAGGGGAAGTTGGGATGGCTACACCTTC.

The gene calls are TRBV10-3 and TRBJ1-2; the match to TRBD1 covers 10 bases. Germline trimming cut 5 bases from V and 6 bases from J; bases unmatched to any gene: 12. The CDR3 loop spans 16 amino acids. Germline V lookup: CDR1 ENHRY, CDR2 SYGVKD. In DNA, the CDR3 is TGTGCCATCAGTATTAGACAGGGGGCAGATTCGGATGGCTACACCTTC. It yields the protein CAISIRQGADSDGYTF.

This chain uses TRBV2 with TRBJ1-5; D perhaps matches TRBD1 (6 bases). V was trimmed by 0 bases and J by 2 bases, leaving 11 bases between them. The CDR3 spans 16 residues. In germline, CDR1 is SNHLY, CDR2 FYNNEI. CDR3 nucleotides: TGTGCCAGCAGTGAAGCGACAGGTAGCGGCAATCAGCCCCAGCATTTT. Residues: CASSEATGSGNQPQHF.

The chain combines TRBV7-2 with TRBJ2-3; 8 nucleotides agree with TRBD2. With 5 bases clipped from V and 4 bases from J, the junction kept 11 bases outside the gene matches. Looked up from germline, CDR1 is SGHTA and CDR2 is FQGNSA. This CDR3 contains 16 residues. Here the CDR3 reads CASSKTGTGGADTQYF. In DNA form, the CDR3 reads TGTGCCAGCAGCAAAACAGGGACGGGAGGGGCAGATACGCAGTATTTT.

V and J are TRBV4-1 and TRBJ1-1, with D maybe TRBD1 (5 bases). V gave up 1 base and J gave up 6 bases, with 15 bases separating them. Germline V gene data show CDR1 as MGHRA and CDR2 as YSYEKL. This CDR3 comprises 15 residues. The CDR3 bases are TGCGCCAGCAGCCAAGGGCGCGGGGACTCGGCTGAAGCTTTCTTT. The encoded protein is CASSQGRGDSAEAFF.

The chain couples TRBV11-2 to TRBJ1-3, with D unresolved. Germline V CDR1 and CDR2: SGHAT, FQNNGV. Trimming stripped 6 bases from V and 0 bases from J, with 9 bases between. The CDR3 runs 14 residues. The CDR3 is CASSQRVSGNTIYF. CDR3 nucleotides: TGTGCCAGCAGTCAGAGGGTCTCTGGAAACACCATATATTTT.

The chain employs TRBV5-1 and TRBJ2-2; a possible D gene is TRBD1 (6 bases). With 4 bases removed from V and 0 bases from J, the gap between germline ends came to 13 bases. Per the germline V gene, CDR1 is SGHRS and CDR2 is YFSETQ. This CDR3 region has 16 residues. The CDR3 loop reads CASSHYGQTNTGELFF. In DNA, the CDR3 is TGCGCCAGCAGCCACTATGGACAGACGAACACCGGGGAGCTGTTTTTT. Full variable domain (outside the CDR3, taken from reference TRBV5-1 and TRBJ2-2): KAGVTQTPRYLIKTRGQQVTLSCSPISGHRSVSWYQQTPGQGLQFLFEYFSETQRNKGNFPGRFSGRQFSNSRSEMNVSTLELGDSALYLCASSHYGQTNTGELFFGEGSRLTVL.

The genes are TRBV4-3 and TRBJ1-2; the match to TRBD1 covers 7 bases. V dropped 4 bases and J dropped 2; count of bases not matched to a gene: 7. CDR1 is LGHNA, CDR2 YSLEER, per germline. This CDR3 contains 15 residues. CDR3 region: CASSRTTGENYGYTF. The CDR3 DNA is TGCGCCAGCAGCCGCACTACAGGGGAAAACTATGGCTACACCTTC.

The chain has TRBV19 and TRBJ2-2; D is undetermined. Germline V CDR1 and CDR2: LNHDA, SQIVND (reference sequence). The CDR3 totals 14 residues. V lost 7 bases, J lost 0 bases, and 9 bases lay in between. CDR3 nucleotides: TGTGCCAGTAAGGCAGGCGCGAACACCGGGGAGCTGTTTTTT. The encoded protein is CASKAGANTGELFF.

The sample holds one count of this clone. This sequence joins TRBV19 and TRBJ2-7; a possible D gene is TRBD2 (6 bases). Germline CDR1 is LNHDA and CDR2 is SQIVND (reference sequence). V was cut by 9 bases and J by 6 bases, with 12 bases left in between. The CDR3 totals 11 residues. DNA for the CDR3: TGTGCCAGCGACGTGGGGGGCGAGCAGTACTTC. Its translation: CASDVGGEQYF.

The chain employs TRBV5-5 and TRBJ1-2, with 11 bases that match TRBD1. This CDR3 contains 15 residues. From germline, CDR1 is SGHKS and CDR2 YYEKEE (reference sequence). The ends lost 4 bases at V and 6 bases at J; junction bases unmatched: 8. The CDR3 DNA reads TGTGCCAGCAGCCTAAGGGACAGGGGGTTAGATGGCTACACCTTC. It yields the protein CASSLRDRGLDGYTF.

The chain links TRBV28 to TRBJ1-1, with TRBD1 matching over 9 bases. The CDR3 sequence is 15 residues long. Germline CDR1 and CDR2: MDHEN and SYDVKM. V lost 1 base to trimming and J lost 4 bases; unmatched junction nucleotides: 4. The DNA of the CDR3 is TGTGCCAGCAGTTTATTGGGACAGGGTGGCACTGAAGCTTTCTTT. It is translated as CASSLLGQGGTEAFF.

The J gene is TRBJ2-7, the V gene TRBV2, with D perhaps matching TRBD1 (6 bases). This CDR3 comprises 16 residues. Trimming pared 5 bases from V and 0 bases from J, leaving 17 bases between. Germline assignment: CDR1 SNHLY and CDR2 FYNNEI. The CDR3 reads CASSNRLGASSYEQYF. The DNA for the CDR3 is TGTGCCAGCAGTAACAGGTTGGGGGCAAGCTCCTACGAGCAGTACTTC.

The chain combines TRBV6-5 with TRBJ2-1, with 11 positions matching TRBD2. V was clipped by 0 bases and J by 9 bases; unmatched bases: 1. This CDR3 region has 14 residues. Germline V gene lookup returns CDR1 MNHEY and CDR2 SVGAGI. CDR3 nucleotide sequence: TGTGCCAGCAGTTACTCCACTAGCGGGGGTGAGCAGTTCTTC. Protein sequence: CASSYSTSGGEQFF.

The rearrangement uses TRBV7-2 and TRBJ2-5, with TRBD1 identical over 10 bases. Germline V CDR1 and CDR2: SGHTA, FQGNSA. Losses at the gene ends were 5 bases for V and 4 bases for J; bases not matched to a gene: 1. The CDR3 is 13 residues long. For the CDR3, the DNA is TGTGCCAGCAGCCGGGACAGGGGAGAGACCCAGTACTTC. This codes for CASSRDRGETQYF.

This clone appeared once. CDR3 DNA: TGCAGCGTTGTGGTGGGGGGGCAAGAGACCCAGTACTTC. This sequence encodes CSVVVGGQETQYF. V usage is TRBV29-1 and J usage is TRBJ2-5; 7 positions agree with TRBD2. From germline, CDR1 is SQVTM and CDR2 ANQGSEA. Unmatched junction bases numbered 4, after V lost 4 bases and J lost 2 bases. The CDR3 loop spans 13 amino acids.

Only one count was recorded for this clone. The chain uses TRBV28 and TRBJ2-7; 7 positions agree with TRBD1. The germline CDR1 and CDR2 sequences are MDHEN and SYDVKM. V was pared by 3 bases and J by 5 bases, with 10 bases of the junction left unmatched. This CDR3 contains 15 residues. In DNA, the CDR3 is TGTGCCAGCAGTTTCGGGACAGTCGGCACCAACGAGCAGTACTTC. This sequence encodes CASSFGTVGTNEQYF.

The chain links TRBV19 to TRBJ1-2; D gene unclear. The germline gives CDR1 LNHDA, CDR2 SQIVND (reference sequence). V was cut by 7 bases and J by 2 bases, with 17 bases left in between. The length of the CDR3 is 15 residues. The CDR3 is CASKAYRNGNYGYTF. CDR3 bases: TGTGCCAGTAAAGCGTACCGCAATGGGAACTATGGCTACACCTTC. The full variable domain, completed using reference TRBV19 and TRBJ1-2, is DGGITQSPKYLFRKEGQNVTLSCEQNLNHDAMYWYRQDPGQGLRLIYYSQIVNDFQKGDIAEGYSVSREKKESFPLTVTSAQKNPTAFYLCASKAYRNGNYGYTFGSGTRLTVV.

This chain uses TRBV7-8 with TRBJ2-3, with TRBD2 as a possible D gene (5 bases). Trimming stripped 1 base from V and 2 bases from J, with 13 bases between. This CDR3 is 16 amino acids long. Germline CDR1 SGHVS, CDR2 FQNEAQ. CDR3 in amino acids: CASSLGPIGNTDTQYF. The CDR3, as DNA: TGTGCCAGCAGCTTAGGTCCAATCGGGAACACAGATACGCAGTATTTT.